This T cell receptor (beta chain) was identified during a study of T-cell reconstitution after alpha-beta-depleted transplantation in children. Study-wide findings and caveats: Expanded graft clones, several hundred of them, were reportedly the source of alpha-beta T cells about two months after transplant. Several patients had high TCRbeta diversity at day 60; it came from surviving recipient T cells and thymic progenitors. Most T-cell counts and diversity one year after the transplant came from T cells that were newly produced.

The CDR3 is made up of 15 amino acids. Germline CDR1 is DFQATT and CDR2 is SNEGSKA (reference sequence). The J segment lost 0 bases and the V segment lost 5 bases, leaving 8 bases of the junction unmatched. During its preparation, the TCRbeta library received unique molecular identifiers. TCRdb fed the PCR reads into MiXCR, producing one record per CDR3 protein. The data contain under 850,000 distinct CDR3 sequences, approximately 14% of them singletons. This clonotype was seen many times. No antigen is known for it. The chain uses TRBV20-1 and TRBJ2-3, with 7 nucleotides matching TRBD2. This material consisted of PBMCs, taken before TCRalphabeta/CD19-depleted stem cell transplant. This TCR came from a girl under 10 years old with congenital amegakaryocytic thrombocytopenia, due to receive a stem cell transplant. In DNA, the CDR3 is TGCAGTGCTGAAAGCGGGAAGAAAAGCACAGATACGCAGTATTTT. Translating gives CSAESGKKSTDTQYF.